The sequence of this TCR beta chain was determined in a study of blood T cell repertoires in COVID-19. The overall study: Sources were T cells, B-cell-depleted T cells, or PBMCs; the material itself was cDNA or gDNA.

V was clipped by 5 bases and J by 1 base, with 6 bases between them. The CDR3 extends over 13 amino acids. Germline assignment: CDR1 MDHEN and CDR2 SYDVKM. Per the original data handling: Amplification from reference gene primers served as the basis for estimated nucleated cell counts. Profiled with immunoSEQ multiplex PCR; TCRdb holds only in-frame clones, not every one. That table is the source of V, J and clone size, and D and trimming were worked out from the DNA. The sample contains fewer than 300,000 clones, 90% of which appear only once. The cohort comprised adults aged 18 to 89 years residing in about two dozen US areas. As to this clone: Other DNA sequences in this sample translate to the same CDR3.

The clonotype was recovered from a woman aged 25 to 39 who had recovered from COVID-19. The sample was PBMCs or T cells enriched from blood (not recorded which). This chain connects TRBV28 to TRBJ1-5; TRBD1 is a possible D gene (6 bases). CDR3 nucleotide sequence: TGTGCCAGCAGTACAGGGAGCAATCAGCCCCAGCATTTT. It is translated as CASSTGSNQPQHF.